The 6 T cell receptor beta chains given below trace back to one sample, sequenced in a study of metastatic and nonmetastatic thyroid tumors (TCRdb year 2020). Preparation of the library involved PCR. Data came from an Illumina HiSeq 4000. In TCRdb, the public reads were trimmed at Q25 with fastp and aligned with MiXCR, with productive beta chains retained. This sample lists approximately 44,000 clones; 28% were detected once. 9.9% of the sample is in the top ten clones. No treatment had been received by any patient before thyroid surgery. Sequenced input: blood. These receptors were collected from a male donor with papillary thyroid cancer or a benign thyroid nodule (not recorded which). Some clones in this sample may be carry-over from other donors' samples.

This chain uses TRBV24-1 with TRBJ2-1, with TRBD1 matching over 9 bases. Germline trimming cut 9 bases from V and 6 bases from J; bases unmatched to any gene: 8. The CDR3 length is 14 residues. Germline V lookup: CDR1 KGHDR, CDR2 SFDVKD. CDR3 nucleotide sequence: TGTGCCACCCAGGACAGGGGAAGGCGCAATGAGCAGTTCTTC. It yields the protein CATQDRGRRNEQFF.

The sample holds a few counts of this clone. V is TRBV6-1 and J is TRBJ2-1; D might be TRBD1 (5 bases). The CDR3 spans 13 residues. With 10 bases removed from V and 5 bases from J, the gap between germline ends came to 15 bases. Germline CDR1 and CDR2: MNHNS and SASEGT. The CDR3 region is CAIIKMTDNEQFF. The DNA of the CDR3 is TGTGCCATCATCAAGATGACAGACAATGAGCAGTTCTTC.

A note on this clone: One end of the junction is discordant with germline, which a read error may explain. The chain has TRBV5-1 and TRBJ2-7; no firm D call. Germline V gene data show CDR1 as SGHRS and CDR2 as YFSETQ. The CDR3 consists of 14 residues. In nucleotides, the CDR3 is TGCGCCAGCAGCTTGGTTACATCTCCCTACGACCAGTACTTC. As protein: CASSLVTSPYDQYF.

V is TRBV6-1 and J is TRBJ2-6; a weak D match, TRBD1 (5 bases). CDR1 is MNHNS, CDR2 SASEGT, per germline. The CDR3 is made up of 15 amino acids. Trimming left V 7 bases short and J 1 base short, with 11 bases between. CDR3 residues: CASILQVSGANVLTF. Here the CDR3 DNA reads TGTGCCAGCATCCTACAGGTGTCTGGGGCCAACGTCCTGACTTTC.

This sequence joins TRBV28 and TRBJ2-7; 10 nucleotides align to TRBD1. Germline CDR1 reads MDHEN; CDR2 reads SYDVKM. The CDR3 contains 15 residues. Trimming took 6 bases from V and 2 from J; bases not matched to a gene: 7. The CDR3 region has the DNA TGTGCCAGCAGCCCGGTCGGACAGGGGGCCTACGAGCAGTACTTC. Amino acids: CASSPVGQGAYEQYF.

Written as DNA, the CDR3 is TGTGCCACCAGTGACCCGACAGGGGGAAACGAGCAGTACTTC. It translates to CATSDPTGGNEQYF. V gene TRBV24-1 combines with J gene TRBJ2-7; the match to TRBD1 covers 9 bases. Per germline, CDR1 KGHDR and CDR2 SFDVKD. J was trimmed by 5 bases and V by 4 bases; bases with no gene match: 5. CDR3 length: 14 residues.